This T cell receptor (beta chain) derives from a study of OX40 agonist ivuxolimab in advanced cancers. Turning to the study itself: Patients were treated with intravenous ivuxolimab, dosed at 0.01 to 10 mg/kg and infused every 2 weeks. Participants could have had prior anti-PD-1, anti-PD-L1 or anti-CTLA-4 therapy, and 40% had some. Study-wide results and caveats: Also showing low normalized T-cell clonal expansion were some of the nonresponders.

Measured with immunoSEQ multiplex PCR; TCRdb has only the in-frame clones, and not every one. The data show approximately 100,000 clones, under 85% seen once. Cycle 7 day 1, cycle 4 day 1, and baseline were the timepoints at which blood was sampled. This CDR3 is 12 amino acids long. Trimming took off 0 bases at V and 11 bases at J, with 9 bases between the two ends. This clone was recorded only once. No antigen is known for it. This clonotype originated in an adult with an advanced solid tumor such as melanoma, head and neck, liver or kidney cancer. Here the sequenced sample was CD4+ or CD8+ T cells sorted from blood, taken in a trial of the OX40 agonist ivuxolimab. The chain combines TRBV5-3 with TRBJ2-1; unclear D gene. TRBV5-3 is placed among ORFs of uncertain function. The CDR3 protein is CARSLEAQKQFF. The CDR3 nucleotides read TGTGCCAGAAGCTTGGAAGCCCAGAAGCAGTTCTTC.